A selection of T cell receptor beta chains follows, all from one sample in a study of OX40 agonist ivuxolimab in advanced cancers. The data were produced by immunoSEQ multiplex PCR, yet TCRdb's version contains in-frame clones alone and is incomplete. Among around 94,000 clones listed, under 95% were seen once. The specimen comprised CD4+ or CD8+ T cells sorted from blood, sampled in a trial of the OX40 agonist ivuxolimab. The receptors were gathered from an adult with an advanced solid tumor such as melanoma, head and neck, liver or kidney cancer. Each CDR3 is given with its conserved first and last residue. D genes are given only for firm matches. Clone size is stated in some rows and not others, as once, few, many or a class when expanded.

v_call	d_call	clone_size	j_call	cdr3_nt	cdr3_aa
TRBV23-1	NA	NA	TRBJ2-7	TGCGCCAGCAGTCAATGGGTGGAGGGGAACGAGCAGTACTTC	CASSQWVEGNEQYF
TRBV7-8	TRBD2	NA	TRBJ2-5	TGTGCCAGCAGCCCTTTACTAGCGGTCGAAGAGACCCAGTACTTC	CASSPLLAVEETQYF
TRBV19	NA	once	TRBJ2-1	TGTGCCAGTAAAGGCAGGGCAACCAGAAATGAGCAGTTCTTC	CASKGRATRNEQFF
TRBV7-3	NA	NA	TRBJ2-2	TGTGCCAGCAGCCGGCTAGACACCGGGGAGCTGTTTTTT	CASSRLDTGELFF
TRBV4-1	TRBD2	NA	TRBJ2-7	TGCGCCAGCAGCCCTAGGGAGGGGCCCGAGCAGTACTTC	CASSPREGPEQYF
TRBV19	NA	NA	TRBJ1-5	TGTGCCACCGATTCCACAGGGACGGGAGAGCCCCAGCATTTT	CATDSTGTGEPQHF
TRBV2	TRBD1	NA	TRBJ1-4	TGTGCCAGCAGTGAAGGTCCAAGACAGGGGGCGCTGAATGGTGAAAAACTGTTTTTT	CASSEGPRQGALNGEKLFF
TRBV6-5	NA	NA	TRBJ2-7	TGTGCCAGCAGTTACTCTCGCGGCACCTACGAGCAGTACTTC	CASSYSRGTYEQYF
TRBV7-9	TRBD2	NA	TRBJ2-1	TGTGCCAGCAGCTTACTAGCGGGAGATCGGGAGCAGTTCTTC	CASSLLAGDREQFF
TRBV9	TRBD1	NA	TRBJ2-7	TGTGCCAGCAGCCCCCGGGACAGTTTGCGGACTGGGCAGTACTTC	CASSPRDSLRTGQYF
TRBV19	NA	NA	TRBJ2-5	TGTGCCAGTAGGGGGACCCAAGAGACCCAGTACTTC	CASRGTQETQYF
TRBV29-1	NA	once	TRBJ2-7	TGCAGCGTTGAGGGACATCAACCCTACGAGCAGTACTTC	CSVEGHQPYEQYF
TRBV9	NA	once	TRBJ1-1	TGTGCCAGCAGCGTAGCCGGGGTGAACACTGAAGCTTTCTTT	CASSVAGVNTEAFF
TRBV27	TRBD1	NA	TRBJ1-5	TGTGCCAGCAGCGACAGGGGGGGATCCAATCAGCCCCAGCATTTT	CASSDRGGSNQPQHF
TRBV27	TRBD1	NA	TRBJ2-3	TGTGCCAGCAGTTTGACAGGGACAGATACGCAGTATTTT	CASSLTGTDTQYF
TRBV15	NA	NA	TRBJ2-7	TGTGCCACCAGCCCATCCCAGGGGACCCTACACTACGAGCAGTACTTC	CATSPSQGTLHYEQYF
TRBV27	NA	NA	TRBJ2-5	TGTGCCAGCAGTTTATCGGGGGCGCGGGGCCAAGAGACCCAGTACTTC	CASSLSGARGQETQYF
TRBV10-2	TRBD2	NA	TRBJ2-1	TGCGCCAGCAGTGACCGACTAGCGGGATACTCCTACAATGAGCAGTTCTTC	CASSDRLAGYSYNEQFF
TRBV10-3	TRBD1	NA	TRBJ2-7	TGTGCCATCCTCCGGGACAGGGTGAACGAGCAGTACTTC	CAILRDRVNEQYF
TRBV9	TRBD1	NA	TRBJ2-2	TGTGCCAGCACCACGTATCGGGACAGGGGGAACACCGGGGAGCTGTTTTTT	CASTTYRDRGNTGELFF
TRBV6-5	TRBD1	NA	TRBJ2-7	TGTGCCAGCAGTTACTACGGACAGGGGTCCTTTAGGGAGCAGTACTTC	CASSYYGQGSFREQYF
TRBV6-5	TRBD1	NA	TRBJ2-7	TGTGCCAGCAGTTACTCGTCCAGGGGGCTCGACGAGCAGTACTTC	CASSYSSRGLDEQYF
TRBV6-1	NA	NA	TRBJ2-7	TGTGCCAGCAGTGAAGCGCATTATAAATACGAGCAGTACTTC	CASSEAHYKYEQYF
TRBV30	TRBD2	NA	TRBJ2-7	TGTGCAACCACTAGCGCGTCTCTCTACGAGCAGTACTTC	CATTSASLYEQYF
TRBV28	TRBD1	NA	TRBJ2-6	TGTGCCAGCAGACAGGGGCCTGGGGCCAACGTCCTGACTTTC	CASRQGPGANVLTF
TRBV13	NA	NA	TRBJ1-1	TGTGCCAGCAGCTATTTCGGGGCGTTTGAAGCTTTCTTT	CASSYFGAFEAFF
TRBV21-1	NA	NA	TRBJ2-1	TGTGCCAGCAGCAAAAAGGGGGCAGCTTCCTACAATGAGCAGTTCTTC	CASSKKGAASYNEQFF
TRBV7-8	NA	NA	TRBJ1-1	TGTGCCAGCAGCTTAGTGGGGAGCGGCACTGAAGCTTTCTTT	CASSLVGSGTEAFF
TRBV6-5	TRBD1	NA	TRBJ2-1	TGTGCCAGCAGTTACGGGGCAGGGGGCGCGTACAATGAGCAGTTCTTC	CASSYGAGGAYNEQFF
TRBV7-2	TRBD1	NA	TRBJ1-5	TGTGCCAGCAGCTTGGCCCTGGGCCAGGGGGGCAATCAGCCCCAGCATTTT	CASSLALGQGGNQPQHF
TRBV5-1	NA	NA	TRBJ2-3	TGCGCCAGCAGCTGGAGGACAGCGAACACAGATACGCAGTATTTT	CASSWRTANTDTQYF
TRBV6-5	NA	NA	TRBJ2-3	TGTGCCAGCAGCTCCGATAGCACAGATACGCAGTATTTT	CASSSDSTDTQYF
TRBV27	NA	NA	TRBJ1-1	TGTGCCAGCAGTTCACGAAAGGGGACGGGTTTGAACACTGAAGCTTTCTTT	CASSSRKGTGLNTEAFF
TRBV4-1	NA	NA	TRBJ2-1	TGCGCCAGCAGCCAAGAAATCGGCGGGTACAATGAGCAGTTCTTC	CASSQEIGGYNEQFF
TRBV4-3	TRBD2	NA	TRBJ2-1	TGCGCCAGCAGCCCTGGACTAGGGAATGAGCAGTTCTTC	CASSPGLGNEQFF
TRBV7-9	NA	NA	TRBJ2-3	TGTGCCAGCAGCCCCCCCGGGGGAGATACGCAGTATTTT	CASSPPGGDTQYF
TRBV5-1	NA	NA	TRBJ2-7	TGCGCCAGCAGCTTAGGCCTCCTTGACGAGCAGTACTTC	CASSLGLLDEQYF
TRBV5-5	TRBD1	NA	TRBJ1-5	TGTGCCAGCAGCGGCCGACAGGGATTAGATCAGCCCCAGCATTTT	CASSGRQGLDQPQHF
TRBV7-9	NA	NA	TRBJ1-1	TGTGCCAGCAGCTTAGCTGTCGGTCAGGCGGAAGCTTTCTTT	CASSLAVGQAEAFF
TRBV18	NA	NA	TRBJ1-2	TGTGCCAGCTCACCTCCGGGGGATGCTGGCTACACCTTC	CASSPPGDAGYTF
TRBV27	NA	NA	TRBJ2-2	TGTGCCAGCAGCCCGACTAGTAGCTACACCGGGGAGCTGTTTTTT	CASSPTSSYTGELFF
TRBV11-2	TRBD1	NA	TRBJ2-7	TGTGCCAGCAGCTTACTGACAGGGACAGACTACGAGCAGTACTTC	CASSLLTGTDYEQYF
TRBV29-1	TRBD1	once	TRBJ1-1	TGCAGCGTTGAAGACAGGACAGGGGTGGCCACTGAAGCTTTCTTT	CSVEDRTGVATEAFF
TRBV29-1	TRBD1	NA	TRBJ1-1	TGCAGCGTTGTCAAACAGGGGGGCATGAACACTGAAGCTTTCTTT	CSVVKQGGMNTEAFF
TRBV5-4	NA	NA	TRBJ1-1	TGTGCCAGCAGTATGTGGTCGGGGTACACTGAAGCTTTCTTT	CASSMWSGYTEAFF
TRBV5-1	NA	NA	TRBJ1-2	TGCGCCAGCAGCTTGAACAGGGCCTATGGCTACACCTTC	CASSLNRAYGYTF
TRBV27	TRBD2	once	TRBJ2-1	TGTGCCAGCAGATTTAGCGGGGCCTACAATGAGCAGTTCTTC	CASRFSGAYNEQFF
TRBV6-1	NA	NA	TRBJ2-7	TGTGCGGCTTCGTCGAGGCAGTACTTC	CAASSRQYF
TRBV9	NA	NA	TRBJ2-6	TGTGCCAGCAGCGACGGTTTCGTCCTGACTTTC	CASSDGFVLTF
TRBV11-2	TRBD1	NA	TRBJ1-4	TGTGCCAGCAGCCTTGACAGGGGATGGGGGGAAAAACTGTTTTTT	CASSLDRGWGEKLFF
TRBV4-1	NA	once	TRBJ2-7	TGCGCCAGCAGCCAAGATCCGGGACGTGAGCAGTACTTC	CASSQDPGREQYF
TRBV9	NA	NA	TRBJ2-7	TGTGCCAGCAGGCGCCTCGGCTACCGGAGCTCCTACGAGCAGTACTTC	CASRRLGYRSSYEQYF
TRBV9	NA	NA	TRBJ2-7	TGTGCCAGCAGCGGGAGTGAGGGGGCCTACGAGCAGTACTTC	CASSGSEGAYEQYF
TRBV9	NA	NA	TRBJ2-1	TGTGCCAGCAGCGTGGGTCGGTTGGAGCAAGGTTACAATGAGCAGTTCTTC	CASSVGRLEQGYNEQFF
TRBV4-1	NA	once	TRBJ2-3	TGCGCCAGCAGCCGAGGCACAGATACGCAGTATTTT	CASSRGTDTQYF